The clone carrying this T cell receptor beta chain appeared many times. What it binds is not known. The CDR3 has 16 amino acids. In germline, CDR1 is MDHEN, CDR2 SYDVKM. V lost 10 bases and J lost 0, with 19 bases in between. Time point defined: patch test 1, 2 weeks after DPC sensitization. Treatment here: therapeutic diphenylcyclopropenone sensitization with weekly scalp DPC. Donors, patients with alopecia ranging from 18 to 70 years old and judged suitable for DPC, provided samples. Unfractionated whole blood yielded the extracted total RNA. MiXCR was run by TCRdb on the RACE reads, yielding one entry per CDR3 protein. Among around 150,000 distinct CDR3 sequences, 13% to 15% were seen once, and the ten largest hold about 1.7%. The entry originates in a study of human T cells and chemical hapten exposure. General study results and limits: DPC sensitization did not alter TCRs above 1 in 1000 frequency.

The material was whole blood, obtained in connection with sensitization to the hapten diphenylcyclopropenone (DPC). The J gene is TRBJ1-5, the V gene TRBV28; D is ambiguous. This sequence originates from a woman under 40 with alopecia areata. Some clones in this sample may be carry-over from other donors' samples. CDR3 coding DNA: TGTGCCACAAACGCCTACCCCACGAATAGCAATCAGCCCCAGCATTTT. Its translation is CATNAYPTNSNQPQHF.